The 27 T cell receptor beta chains reported below all come from one sample, sequenced in a study of identical twins. TCRdb analysed the 5' RACE reads with MiXCR anew, one entry per CDR3 protein. The sample shows approximately 1.8 million distinct CDR3 sequences, about 32% of them seen only once. The specimen was cord blood. These receptors were obtained from a newborn girl in good health.

This clonotype is a singleton in its sample. V gene TRBV4-1 combines with J gene TRBJ1-2; D perhaps matches TRBD1 (5 bases). Germline V gene lookup returns CDR1 MGHRA and CDR2 YSYEKL. V was shortened by 0 bases and J by 3 bases, with 11 bases between the two germline ends. CDR3 length equals 15 residues. The CDR3 DNA reads TGCGCCAGCAGCCAAGACCCGGACAACTACTATGGCTACACCTTC. This gives the protein CASSQDPDNYYGYTF.

J is TRBJ1-2 and V is TRBV6-1; a weak D match, TRBD1 (6 bases). Germline-derived CDR1 and CDR2 are MNHNS and SASEGT. Trimming cost V 0 bases and J 8 bases, with 13 bases left between them. CDR3 length: 14 amino acids. CDR3 DNA sequence: TGTGCCAGCAGTGAAGCGAGCAGGGGCGCAGGCTACACCTTC. This encodes CASSEASRGAGYTF.

The chain is built from TRBV20-1 and TRBJ2-1, with TRBD2 as a possible D gene (5 bases). Trimming pared 1 base from V and 16 bases from J, leaving 23 bases between. This CDR3 region has 14 residues. Germline lookup yields CDR1 DFQATT and CDR2 SNEGSKA (reference sequence). The chain's CDR3 is CSARGEGPGTEAFF. In nucleotides, the CDR3 is TGCAGTGCTAGAGGAGAGGGCCCAGGCACTGAAGCTTTCTTC.

V is TRBV3-1 and J is TRBJ2-3; either TRBD1 or TRBD2 may fit D (5 bases each). The CDR3 contains 17 residues. The germline gives CDR1 LGHDT, CDR2 YNNKEL (reference sequence). V lost 4 bases and J 2 bases, leaving 19 bases between the germline ends. For the CDR3, the DNA is TGTGCCAGCAGCCCAAACGGGGCGGTTCCGAACACAGATACGCAGTATTTT. Protein product: CASSPNGAVPNTDTQYF.

The CDR3 here is CASSGGPGDEQFF. DNA for the CDR3: TGTGCCAGCAGTGGGGGACCTGGAGATGAGCAGTTCTTC. J is TRBJ2-1 and V is TRBV2, with D perhaps TRBD1 or TRBD2 (5 bases each). V shed 4 bases and J shed 8 bases, with 12 bases lying between them. Germline V lookup: CDR1 SNHLY, CDR2 FYNNEI. The CDR3 totals 13 residues. The full variable domain, in which reference TRBV2 and TRBJ2-1 provide the parts outside the CDR3, is EPEVTQTPSHQVTQMGQEVILRCVPISNHLYFYWYRQILGQKVEFLVSFYNNEISEKSEIFDDQFSVERPDGSNFTLKIRSTKLEDSAMYFCASSGGPGDEQFFGPGTRLTVL.

This clonotype appeared a few times. The CDR3, as DNA: TGTGCCAGCAGTCCCCCCAGGGGACAGTCCTACGAGCAGTACTTC. Amino acid sequence: CASSPPRGQSYEQYF. This chain links TRBV25-1 with TRBJ2-7, with 7 bases lining up with TRBD1. This CDR3 comprises 15 residues. The germline gives CDR1 MGHDK, CDR2 SYGVNS. The trim removed 5 bases at V and 1 base at J, leaving 8 bases unmatched.

Notes on this clonotype: A read error is possible here, since a much larger clone lies one base away. This sequence joins TRBV12-3 or TRBV12-4 and TRBJ2-5; D unclear. The closer fit of TRBJ2-1 to the DNA end suggests the J call may be wrong. CDR3 size: 14 residues. CDR3 nucleotides: TGTGCCAGCAGTTCCGGGCCGTACCAAGAGACCCAGTTCTTC. It specifies CASSSGPYQETQFF.

This clonotype has more than one count but fewer than ten. The chain is built from TRBV6-6 and TRBJ1-2; a weak D match, TRBD1 (5 bases). The CDR3 extends over 13 amino acids. The germline gives CDR1 MNHNY, CDR2 SVGAGI (reference sequence). The V and J ends lost 8 bases and 8 bases respectively, with 18 bases between them. The CDR3 loop is CASGTPGLTGYTF. CDR3 DNA sequence: TGTGCCAGCGGGACCCCGGGCCTAACCGGCTACACCTTC.

The chain is built from TRBV5-1 and TRBJ1-5; 7 bases are shared with TRBD1. In germline, CDR1 is SGHRS, CDR2 YFSETQ. There are 15 residues in the CDR3. With 1 base clipped from V and 6 bases from J, the junction kept 7 bases outside the gene matches. The CDR3 loop reads CASSLRAGGGQPQHF. Here the CDR3 DNA reads TGCGCCAGCAGCTTGAGGGCAGGGGGAGGTCAGCCCCAGCATTTT.

The chain has TRBV20-1 and TRBJ2-3, with TRBD1 identical over 7 bases. Germline loops: CDR1 DFQATT, CDR2 SNEGSKA (reference sequence). V lost 6 bases and J lost 4; bases outside the gene matches: 16. The CDR3 is 16 amino acids. CDR3: CSALRIDRVGPDTQYF. The DNA of the CDR3 is TGCAGTGCCCTAAGAATTGACAGGGTCGGGCCAGATACGCAGTATTTT.

J is TRBJ2-7 and V is TRBV7-9, with 9 positions matching TRBD2. Trimming cost V 10 bases and J 0 bases; bases outside gene matches: 7. Germline CDR1 SEHNR, CDR2 FQNEAQ (reference sequence). CDR3 length: 14 residues. CDR3 residues: CATRLAASSYEQYF. As DNA, the CDR3 is TGTGCCACGAGACTAGCGGCGTCCTCCTACGAGCAGTACTTC. Full variable domain (outside the CDR3, taken from reference TRBV7-9 and TRBJ2-7): DTGVSQNPRHKITKRGQNVTFRCDPISEHNRLYWYRQTLGQGPEFLTYFQNEAQLEKSRLLSDRFSAERPKGSFSTLEIQRTEQGDSAMYLCATRLAASSYEQYFGPGTRLTVT.

The CDR3 DNA is TGTGCCAGCATACCGGGACGGAGACTAGCCAAAAACATTCAGTACTTC. Translation gives CASIPGRRLAKNIQYF. The J gene is TRBJ2-4, the V gene TRBV28; either TRBD1 or TRBD2 may fit D (5 bases each). CDR1 and CDR2 from the germline V gene are MDHEN and SYDVKM. CDR3 length: 16 residues. Trimming left V 7 bases short and J 0 bases short, with 16 bases between. Full variable domain (missing parts from reference TRBV28 and TRBJ2-4): DVKVTQSSRYLVKRTGEKVFLECVQDMDHENMFWYRQDPGLGLRLIYFSYDVKMKEKGDIPEGYSVSREKKERFSLILESASTNQTSMYLCASIPGRRLAKNIQYFGAGTRLSVL.

The V call is TRBV6-1, the J call TRBJ2-1, with D perhaps matching TRBD2 (6 bases). Per germline, CDR1 MNHNS and CDR2 SASEGT. V was clipped by 6 bases and J by 0 bases, with 21 bases between them. The CDR3 covers 18 residues. Here the CDR3 DNA reads TGTGCCAGCAGACTAACCCGGGAGAGGCGGAGCTCCTACAATGAGCAGTTCTTC. The encoded protein is CASRLTRERRSSYNEQFF.

The chain employs TRBV20-1 and TRBJ1-5; D perhaps matches TRBD1 (5 bases). Germline CDR1 and CDR2: DFQATT and SNEGSKA (reference sequence). V gave up 4 bases and J gave up 2 bases, with 9 bases separating them. The CDR3 spans 13 residues. In nucleotides, the CDR3 is TGCAGTGCTAAAGGGGTGGGCAATCAGCCCCAGCATTTT. This codes for CSAKGVGNQPQHF.

This clonotype turned up a few times. The V gene is TRBV6-5, the J gene TRBJ2-7; D gene ambiguous. V gave up 0 bases and J gave up 0 bases, with 12 bases separating them. The CDR3 extends over 16 amino acids. Germline V gene sequence: CDR1 MNHEY, CDR2 SVGAGI. Written as DNA, the CDR3 is TGTGCCAGCAGTTACTCGAGTCCGCCCAGCTCCTACGAGCAGTACTTC. Amino acids: CASSYSSPPSSYEQYF.

This clonotype turned up a few times. The rearrangement joins TRBV24-1 to TRBJ2-3; TRBD2 matches 10 bases. This CDR3 is built from 15 residues. CDR1 and CDR2 (germline): KGHDR, SFDVKD. V trimming: 3 bases; J trimming: 5 bases; junction bases outside the gene matches: 4. The CDR3, as DNA: TGTGCCACCAGTGATCCCGGGACTAGCGTAGATACGCAGTATTTT. It yields the protein CATSDPGTSVDTQYF.

The rearrangement joins TRBV10-3 to TRBJ1-1; D is uncertain. Germline V gene sequence: CDR1 ENHRY, CDR2 SYGVKD. V was clipped by 0 bases and J by 1 base, with 12 bases between them. This CDR3 comprises 16 residues. CDR3 in amino acids: CAISESRRAGNTEAFF. CDR3 DNA: TGTGCCATCAGTGAGTCTCGGAGGGCGGGGAACACTGAAGCTTTCTTT.

This clonotype was detected only a few times. The chain links TRBV21-1 to TRBJ2-7; the table's D call TRBD1 went unverified against the DNA. TRBV21-1 is a listed pseudogene. This CDR3 contains 18 residues. CDR3 nucleotides: TGTGCCAGCAGCAAAGTGAGGAGGTCGGAGGGGGCCTCTTACGAGCAGTACTTC. Translated, it gives CASSKVRRSEGASYEQYF.

A few counts support this clonotype. The chain combines TRBV3-1 with TRBJ2-7, with TRBD2 matching 14 bases. Germline assignment: CDR1 LGHDT and CDR2 YNNKEL (reference sequence). This CDR3 spans 16 amino acids. V was clipped by 5 bases and J by 6 bases; unmatched bases: 9. In DNA, the CDR3 is TGTGCCAGCAGCTACCGGACTAGCGGGGGGCCCCTCGAGCAGTACTTC. Residues: CASSYRTSGGPLEQYF.

A few counts support this clonotype. The rearrangement links TRBV20-1 to TRBJ1-6, with 7 bases identical to TRBD1. The CDR3 loop spans 15 amino acids. Germline lookup yields CDR1 DFQATT and CDR2 SNEGSKA (reference sequence). The V segment lost 0 bases and the J segment 4 bases; nucleotides outside the gene matches: 3. The DNA for the CDR3 is TGCAGTGCTAGAGAGGGACAGTCGTATAATTCACCCCTCCACTTT. It specifies CSAREGQSYNSPLHF.

The V gene is TRBV20-1, the J gene TRBJ2-7, with 9 bases identical to TRBD2. CDR3 length: 16 amino acids. Germline V lookup: CDR1 DFQATT, CDR2 SNEGSKA (reference sequence). V lost 5 bases and J lost 4; bases outside the gene matches: 15. CDR3: CSAYPALAGKIYEQYF. The CDR3 DNA is TGCAGTGCTTACCCGGCCCTAGCGGGGAAAATTTACGAGCAGTACTTC.

V gene TRBV21-1 combines with J gene TRBJ2-6; TRBD1, as called in the table, went unchecked against the DNA. TRBV21-1 is termed a pseudogene. The CDR3 has 19 residues. DNA of the CDR3: TGTGCCAGCAGCAAAATGGGACAGGGGGCGATGTCTGGGGCCAACGTCCTGACTTTC. Encoded protein: CASSKMGQGAMSGANVLTF.

The rearrangement uses TRBV25-1 and TRBJ1-2; no reliable D call. The CDR3 sequence is 14 residues long. V lost 3 bases and J 8 bases, leaving 16 bases between the germline ends. The germline V gene has CDR1 MGHDK and CDR2 SYGVNS. CDR3 bases: TGTGCCAGCAGTGACCCCGGGAGAGGGTACGGCTACACCTTC. The encoded protein is CASSDPGRGYGYTF.

This clonotype was observed a few times. This sequence joins TRBV4-2 and TRBJ2-7; D is unresolved. V was shortened by 3 bases and J by 4 bases, with 13 bases between the two germline ends. Per germline, CDR1 LGHNA and CDR2 YNFKEQ. The CDR3 has 14 amino acids. DNA for the CDR3: TGTGCCAGCAGCCACGACCTCCTCCCTTACGAGCAGTACTTC. Translating it yields CASSHDLLPYEQYF.

The chain uses TRBV7-9 and TRBJ2-7; 10 bases line up with TRBD2. Germline V CDR1 and CDR2: SEHNR, FQNEAQ (reference sequence). The CDR3 spans 14 residues. After removal of 6 bases from V and 3 bases from J, the junction contained 5 bases not matched to a gene. The CDR3 here is CASRYGTSVYEQYF. In DNA, the CDR3 is TGTGCCAGCAGGTACGGGACTAGCGTCTACGAGCAGTACTTC.

This clonotype was observed a few times. The chain couples TRBV7-8 to TRBJ2-3; no firm D call. The ends were cut back, 5 bases at V and 2 bases at J, with 26 bases in the middle. The CDR3 has 19 residues. CDR1 SGHVS and CDR2 FQNEAQ come from the germline V gene. The CDR3 loop reads CASSLQRDKRPVLTDTQYF. CDR3 sequence (DNA): TGTGCCAGCAGCCTCCAACGTGATAAGCGACCCGTGCTCACAGATACGCAGTATTTT.

This clonotype was recorded many times. The chain couples TRBV7-9 to TRBJ1-1; D not certain. This CDR3 spans 12 amino acids. Germline V lookup: CDR1 SEHNR, CDR2 FQNEAQ (reference sequence). Trimming stripped 8 bases from V and 1 base from J, with 8 bases between. The CDR3 sequence: CASGTANTEAFF. In DNA, the CDR3 is TGTGCCAGCGGAACAGCGAACACTGAAGCTTTCTTT.